This TCR beta chain was retrieved from a study of T cell changes during pregnancy in multiple sclerosis. Only in-frame clones appear in the TCRdb table, and some are missing; sequencing was by immunoSEQ multiplex PCR. The profile shows under 85,000 clones, roughly nine tenths of them singletons. This clone occurred a few times. This sequence was found in a female donor in good health, enrolled as a control in a pregnancy study. Sequenced material: CD4+ T cells from peripheral blood mononuclear cells, taken in the third trimester of pregnancy.

The CDR3 nucleotides read TGTGCCAGCATGACAAATTCTTATGGCTACACCTTC. Amino acid sequence: CASMTNSYGYTF. The gene calls are TRBV28 and TRBJ1-2; D remains ambiguous. The CDR3 is 12 residues long. The V end was cut by 7 bases, the J end by 5 bases, with 11 bases between. The germline CDR1 and CDR2 sequences are MDHEN and SYDVKM.